This T cell receptor (beta chain) was sequenced during a study of T cells in Graves' hyperthyroidism and ophthalmopathy. This clonotype showed up many times. Amplification yielded TCR beta CDR3 regions, with RNA transcripts as the source. HTBI primers were employed in a first-round RT-PCR of the TCR CDR3. TCRdb called the multiplex PCR reads again in MiXCR, with one record for every CDR3 protein. The sample holds hundreds of thousands of distinct CDR3 sequences, 15% seen once. The V gene's germline CDR1 is DFQATT and CDR2 SNEGSKA (reference sequence). Trimming cost V 6 bases and J 5 bases; bases outside gene matches: 14. The CDR3 spans 15 residues. Hyperthyroidism, newly diagnosed and lasting under 2 months, affected patients aged 18 to 65. The study excluded patients with uncontrolled infection, other autoimmune disease, pregnancy or lactation.

This sequence was found in a woman aged 25-40 years with Graves' hyperthyroidism. V gene TRBV20-1 combines with J gene TRBJ2-3; the match to TRBD2 covers 7 bases. Sequences were obtained from blood. CDR3 coding DNA: TGCAGTGCAACCCCTTGGGCGGGAGAAGGAGATACGCAGTATTTT. Amino acids: CSATPWAGEGDTQYF.